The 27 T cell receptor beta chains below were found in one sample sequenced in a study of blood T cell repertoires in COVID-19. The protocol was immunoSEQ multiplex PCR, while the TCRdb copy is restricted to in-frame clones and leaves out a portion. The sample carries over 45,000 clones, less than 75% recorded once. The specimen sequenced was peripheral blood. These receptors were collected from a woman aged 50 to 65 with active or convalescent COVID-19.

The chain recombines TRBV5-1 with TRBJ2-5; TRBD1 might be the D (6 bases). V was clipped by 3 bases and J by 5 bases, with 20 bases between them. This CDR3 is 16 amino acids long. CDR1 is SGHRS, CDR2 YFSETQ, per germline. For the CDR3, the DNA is TGCGCCAGCAGCTCGACATATAGATCAGGGGTCGAGACCCAGTACTTC. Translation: CASSSTYRSGVETQYF.

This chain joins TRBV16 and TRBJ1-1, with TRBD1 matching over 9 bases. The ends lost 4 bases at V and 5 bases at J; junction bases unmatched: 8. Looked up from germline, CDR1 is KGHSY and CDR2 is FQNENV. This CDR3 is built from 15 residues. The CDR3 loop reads CASSLRDRDRTEAFF. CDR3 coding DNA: TGTGCCAGCAGCCTACGGGACAGGGATCGGACTGAAGCTTTCTTT.

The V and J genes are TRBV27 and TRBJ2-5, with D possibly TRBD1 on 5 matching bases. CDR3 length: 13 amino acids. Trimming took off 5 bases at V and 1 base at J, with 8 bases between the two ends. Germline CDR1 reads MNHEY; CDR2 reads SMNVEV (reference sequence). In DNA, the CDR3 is TGTGCCAGCAGTCAGGGATTCCAAGAGACCCAGTACTTC. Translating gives CASSQGFQETQYF.

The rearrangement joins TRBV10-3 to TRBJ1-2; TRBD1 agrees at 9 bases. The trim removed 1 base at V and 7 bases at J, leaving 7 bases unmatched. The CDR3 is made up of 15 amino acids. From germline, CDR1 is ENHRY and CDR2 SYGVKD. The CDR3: CAISEFGQGSAGYTF. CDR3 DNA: TGTGCCATCAGTGAGTTTGGACAGGGGTCGGCTGGCTACACCTTC.

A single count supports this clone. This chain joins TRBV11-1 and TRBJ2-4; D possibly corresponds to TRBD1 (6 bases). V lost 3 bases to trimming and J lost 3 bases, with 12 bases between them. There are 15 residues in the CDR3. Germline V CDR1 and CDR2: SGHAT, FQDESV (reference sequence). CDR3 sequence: CASSFHRVGKNIQYF. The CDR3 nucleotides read TGTGCCAGCAGCTTCCACAGGGTGGGCAAAAACATTCAGTACTTC.

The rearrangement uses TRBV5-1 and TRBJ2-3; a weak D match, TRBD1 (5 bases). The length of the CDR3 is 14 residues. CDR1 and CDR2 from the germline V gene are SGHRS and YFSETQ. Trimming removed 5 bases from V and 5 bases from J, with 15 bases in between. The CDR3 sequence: CASRGAAPVDTQYF. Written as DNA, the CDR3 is TGCGCCAGCAGAGGGGCAGCCCCCGTAGATACGCAGTATTTT.

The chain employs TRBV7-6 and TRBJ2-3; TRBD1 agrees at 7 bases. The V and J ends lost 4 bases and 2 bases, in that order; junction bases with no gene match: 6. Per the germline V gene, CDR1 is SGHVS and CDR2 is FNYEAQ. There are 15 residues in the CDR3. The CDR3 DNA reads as TGTGCCAGCAGCTCACGGGACAGCCCCACAGATACGCAGTATTTT. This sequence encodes CASSSRDSPTDTQYF.

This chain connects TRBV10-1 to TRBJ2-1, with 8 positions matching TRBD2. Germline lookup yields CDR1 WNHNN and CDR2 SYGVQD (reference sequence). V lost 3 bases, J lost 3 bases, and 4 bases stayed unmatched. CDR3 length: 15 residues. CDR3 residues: CASSERAGVYNEQFF. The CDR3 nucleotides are TGCGCCAGCAGTGAAAGAGCGGGAGTCTACAATGAGCAGTTCTTC.

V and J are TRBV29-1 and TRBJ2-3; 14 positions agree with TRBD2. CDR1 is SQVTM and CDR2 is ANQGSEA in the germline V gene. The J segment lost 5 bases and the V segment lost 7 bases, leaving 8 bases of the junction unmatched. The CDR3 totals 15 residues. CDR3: CSAAGLAGDGDTQYF. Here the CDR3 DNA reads TGCAGCGCTGCGGGACTAGCGGGAGATGGAGATACGCAGTATTTT.

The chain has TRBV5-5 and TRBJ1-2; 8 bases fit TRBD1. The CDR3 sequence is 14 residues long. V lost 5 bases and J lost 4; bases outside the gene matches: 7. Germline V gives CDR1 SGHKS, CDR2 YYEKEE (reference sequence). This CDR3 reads CASRIQTGVYGYTF. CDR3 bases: TGTGCCAGCAGGATCCAGACAGGGGTCTATGGCTACACCTTC. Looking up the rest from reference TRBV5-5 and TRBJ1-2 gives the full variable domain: DAGVTQSPTHLIKTRGQQVTLRCSPISGHKSVSWYQQVLGQGPQFIFQYYEKEERGRGNFPDRFSARQFPNYSSELNVNALLLGDSALYLCASRIQTGVYGYTFGSGTRLTVV.

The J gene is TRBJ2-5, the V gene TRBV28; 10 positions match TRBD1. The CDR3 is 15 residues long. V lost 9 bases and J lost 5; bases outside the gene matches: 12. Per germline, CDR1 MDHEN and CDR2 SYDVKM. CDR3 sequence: CASTPPGQGWETQYF. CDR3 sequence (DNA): TGTGCCAGTACCCCACCGGGACAGGGGTGGGAGACCCAGTACTTC. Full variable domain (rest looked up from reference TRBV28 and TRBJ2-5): DVKVTQSSRYLVKRTGEKVFLECVQDMDHENMFWYRQDPGLGLRLIYFSYDVKMKEKGDIPEGYSVSREKKERFSLILESASTNQTSMYLCASTPPGQGWETQYFGPGTRLLVL.

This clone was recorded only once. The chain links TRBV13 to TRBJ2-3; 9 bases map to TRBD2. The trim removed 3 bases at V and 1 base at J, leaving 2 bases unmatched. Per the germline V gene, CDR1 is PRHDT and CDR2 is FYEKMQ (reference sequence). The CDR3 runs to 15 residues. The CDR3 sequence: CASSLEREGTDTQYF. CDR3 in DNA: TGTGCCAGCAGCTTGGAGCGGGAGGGCACAGATACGCAGTATTTT.

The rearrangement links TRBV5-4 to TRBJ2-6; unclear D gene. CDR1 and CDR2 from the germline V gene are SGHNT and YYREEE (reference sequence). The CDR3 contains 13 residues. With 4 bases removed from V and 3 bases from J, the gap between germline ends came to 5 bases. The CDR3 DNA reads TGTGCCAGCAGCGGCGGTGGGGCCAACGTCCTGACTTTC. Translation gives CASSGGGANVLTF. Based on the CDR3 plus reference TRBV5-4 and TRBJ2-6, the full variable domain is ETGVTQSPTHLIKTRGQQVTLRCSSQSGHNTVSWYQQALGQGPQFIFQYYREEENGRGNFPPRFSGLQFPNYSSELNVNALELDDSALYLCASSGGGANVLTFGAGSRLTVL.

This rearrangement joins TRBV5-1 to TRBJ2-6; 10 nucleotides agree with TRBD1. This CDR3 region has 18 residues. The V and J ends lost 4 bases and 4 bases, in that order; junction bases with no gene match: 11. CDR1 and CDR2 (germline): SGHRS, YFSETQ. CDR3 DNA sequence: TGCGCCAGCAGCAGACGGGACAGGGGTGGAATAGGGGCCAACGTCCTGACTTTC. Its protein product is CASSRRDRGGIGANVLTF.

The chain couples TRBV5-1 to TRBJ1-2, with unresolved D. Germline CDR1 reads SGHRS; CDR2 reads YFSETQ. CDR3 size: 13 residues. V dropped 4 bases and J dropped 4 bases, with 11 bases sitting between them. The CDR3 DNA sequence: TGCGCCAGCAGCGAGGAGAACTTCTATGGCTACACCTTC. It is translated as CASSEENFYGYTF.

DNA of the CDR3: TGTGCCAGCAGTTTACAGGCCGAGACCCAGTACTTC. Protein: CASSLQAETQYF. The chain employs TRBV12-3 or TRBV12-4 and TRBJ2-5; D gene unclear. The CDR3 length is 12 residues. V dropped 2 bases and J dropped 5 bases, with 6 bases sitting between them.

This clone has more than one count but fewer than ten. The CDR3 bases are TGTGCCAGCCGCCAGGGAATCCAAGAGACCCAGTACTTC. This gives the protein CASRQGIQETQYF. The rearrangement links TRBV7-9 to TRBJ2-5; TRBD1 is a possible D gene (5 bases). V lost 8 bases and J lost 1, with 11 bases in between. The CDR3 runs 13 residues. CDR1 SEHNR and CDR2 FQNEAQ come from the germline V gene (reference sequence).

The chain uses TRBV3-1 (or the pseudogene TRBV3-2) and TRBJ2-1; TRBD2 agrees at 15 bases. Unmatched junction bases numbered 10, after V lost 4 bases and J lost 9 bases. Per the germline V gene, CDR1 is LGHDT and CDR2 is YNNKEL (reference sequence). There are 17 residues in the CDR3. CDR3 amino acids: CASSPQEGLAGGSEQFF. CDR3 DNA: TGTGCCAGCAGCCCCCAGGAGGGACTAGCGGGAGGTAGTGAGCAGTTCTTC.

CDR3 bases: TGTGCCACCAGTGGTCTCCTTGACACCGGGGAGCTGTTTTTT. Amino acid sequence: CATSGLLDTGELFF. The V call is TRBV24-1, the J call TRBJ2-2; no clear D. V lost 5 bases and J lost 3, with 9 bases in between. CDR1 is KGHDR and CDR2 is SFDVKD in the germline V gene. CDR3 length equals 14 residues.

CDR3 sequence: CASSVEGQGVMGTQYF. In nucleotides, the CDR3 is TGTGCCAGCAGCGTAGAGGGACAGGGTGTTATGGGGACCCAGTACTTC. The chain couples TRBV9 to TRBJ2-5; TRBD1 aligns across 9 bases. Germline values: CDR1 SGDLS, CDR2 YYNGEE. The CDR3 covers 16 residues. The ends lost 0 bases at V and 7 bases at J; junction bases unmatched: 10.

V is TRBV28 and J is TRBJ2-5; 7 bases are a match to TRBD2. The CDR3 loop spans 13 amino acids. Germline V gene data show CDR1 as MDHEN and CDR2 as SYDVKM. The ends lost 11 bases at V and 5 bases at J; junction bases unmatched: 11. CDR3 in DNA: TGTGCCGGCGCACGGCGGGGGAGGGAGACCCAGTACTTC. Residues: CAGARRGRETQYF.

The CDR3 bases are TGTGCCAGCGGACACGGTACACCTCCCTACGAGCAGTACTTC. Residues: CASGHGTPPYEQYF. The chain employs TRBV28 and TRBJ2-7, with D perhaps matching TRBD1 (5 bases). V was shortened by 8 bases and J by 2 bases, with 16 bases between the two germline ends. Germline CDR1 is MDHEN and CDR2 is SYDVKM. The CDR3 spans 14 residues.

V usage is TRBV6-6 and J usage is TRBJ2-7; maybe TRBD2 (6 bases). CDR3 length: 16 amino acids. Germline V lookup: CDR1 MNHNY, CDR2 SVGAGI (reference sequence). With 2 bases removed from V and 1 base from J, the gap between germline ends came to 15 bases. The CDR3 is CASSYIGASVSYEQYF. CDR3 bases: TGTGCCAGCAGTTACATCGGGGCTAGCGTTTCCTACGAGCAGTACTTC.

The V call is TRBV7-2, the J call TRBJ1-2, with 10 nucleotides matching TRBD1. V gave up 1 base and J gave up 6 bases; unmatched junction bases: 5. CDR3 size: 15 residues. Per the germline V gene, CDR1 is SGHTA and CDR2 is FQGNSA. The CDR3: CASSLDGTGDHGYTF. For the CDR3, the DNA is TGTGCCAGCAGCTTAGATGGGACAGGGGATCATGGCTACACCTTC.

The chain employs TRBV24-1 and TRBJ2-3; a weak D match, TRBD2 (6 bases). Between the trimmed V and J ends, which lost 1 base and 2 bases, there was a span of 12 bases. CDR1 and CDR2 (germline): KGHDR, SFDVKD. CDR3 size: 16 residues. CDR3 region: CATSDFGSGDTDTQYF. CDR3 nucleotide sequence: TGTGCCACCAGTGATTTCGGCTCGGGAGACACAGATACGCAGTATTTT.

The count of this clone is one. The CDR3 DNA reads TGCGCCAGCAAGGAGGGAGGGCCCTACGAGCAGTACTTC. The encoded protein is CASKEGGPYEQYF. The rearrangement joins TRBV10-2 to TRBJ2-7, with 7 bases fitting TRBD2. V shed 7 bases, J shed 2 bases, and the junction held 5 bases outside the gene matches. There are 13 residues in the CDR3. Looked up from germline, CDR1 is WSHSY and CDR2 is SAAADI.

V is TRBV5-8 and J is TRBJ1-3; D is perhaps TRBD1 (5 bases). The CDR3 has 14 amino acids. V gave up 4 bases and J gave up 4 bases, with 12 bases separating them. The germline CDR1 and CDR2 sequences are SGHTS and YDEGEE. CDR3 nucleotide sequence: TGTGCCAGCAGCCCTTCGGGACTGGGAAACACCATATATTTT. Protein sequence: CASSPSGLGNTIYF.